The 18 T cell receptor beta chains in this list originate from one sample, sequenced in a study of shared clonotypes between healthy human individuals. The naive CD8 subset, CD45RO-negative cells positively selected for CCR7, excluded terminally differentiated effector memory CD45RA+ cells. Clones were read by immunoSEQ multiplex PCR, and TCRdb kept only the in-frame ones, dropping some. Seen here are roughly 2.1 million clones, about 92% observed once, and the top ten hold about 1.5%. The sample was naive CD8+ T cells from PBMCs. All receptors derive from a man between 18 and 35 years old in good health. Some clones in this sample may be carry-over from other donors' samples.

In its sample, this clone was seen once. The CDR3 region is CASSPGGEQFF. DNA for the CDR3: TGTGCCAGCAGCCCGGGGGGTGAGCAGTTCTTC. The chain joins TRBV7-6 to TRBJ2-1; TRBD2 aligns across 7 bases. V shed 5 bases and J 9 bases; nucleotides not matched to a gene: 1. Germline assignment: CDR1 SGHVS and CDR2 FNYEAQ. This CDR3 is 11 amino acids long.

About this clone itself: In the same sample, other DNA sequences code for this CDR3. The CDR3 here is CASSSRTSFTGELFF. In DNA form, the CDR3 reads TGTGCCAGCAGCTCCCGGACTAGCTTCACCGGGGAGCTGTTTTTT. V usage is TRBV7-2 and J usage is TRBJ2-2, with 8 bases fitting TRBD2. The CDR3 has 15 amino acids. Germline values: CDR1 SGHTA, CDR2 FQGNSA. The J segment lost 4 bases and the V segment lost 4 bases, leaving 5 bases of the junction unmatched.

The J gene is TRBJ2-2, the V gene TRBV5-4, with 7 bases aligning to TRBD1. This CDR3 comprises 16 residues. From germline, CDR1 is SGHNT and CDR2 YYREEE (reference sequence). The junction had 7 bases not matched to a gene; V was cut back by 4 bases and J by 1 base. For the CDR3, the DNA is TGTGCCAGCAGCCACCGGACAGGCCAGAACACCGGGGAGCTGTTTTTT. Translated: CASSHRTGQNTGELFF.

This rearrangement joins TRBV7-9 to TRBJ2-7, with 8 bases matching TRBD1. This CDR3 is built from 13 residues. Germline V CDR1 and CDR2: SEHNR, FQNEAQ (reference sequence). CDR3 region: CASEGRGLDEQYF. CDR3 nucleotides: TGTGCAAGCGAGGGCAGGGGGCTCGACGAGCAGTACTTC. The full variable domain, completed using reference TRBV7-9 and TRBJ2-7, is DTGVSQNPRHKITKRGQNVTFRCDPISEHNRLYWYRQTLGQGPEFLTYFQNEAQLEKSRLLSDRFSAERPKGSFSTLEIQRTEQGDSAMYLCASEGRGLDEQYFGPGTRLTVT.

The chain employs TRBV27 and TRBJ2-1; 13 positions agree with TRBD2. The V segment lost 6 bases and the J segment 1 base; nucleotides outside the gene matches: 6. Germline-derived CDR1 and CDR2 are MNHEY and SMNVEV (reference sequence). This CDR3 has 17 residues. The CDR3: CASRGLAGPRSYNEQFF. CDR3 DNA sequence: TGTGCCAGCAGGGGACTAGCGGGACCCCGTTCCTACAATGAGCAGTTCTTC.

V and J are TRBV30 and TRBJ1-1, with 9 positions matching TRBD1. CDR3 length: 18 amino acids. The junction had 16 bases not matched to a gene; V was cut back by 4 bases and J by 1 base. The germline V gene encodes CDR1 GTSNPN and CDR2 SVGIG (reference sequence). The CDR3 protein is CAWNLGDRAFGTNTEAFF. The CDR3 DNA sequence: TGTGCCTGGAATCTAGGGGACAGGGCTTTCGGGACGAACACTGAAGCTTTCTTT.

The V gene is TRBV10-3, the J gene TRBJ1-2; TRBD1 is a possible D gene (5 bases). Germline V gene lookup returns CDR1 ENHRY and CDR2 SYGVKD. Trimming took 10 bases from V and 4 from J, leaving 19 bases between them. This CDR3 region has 14 residues. The CDR3 sequence: CATTRGGQSYGYTF. CDR3 coding DNA: TGTGCCACCACACGGGGGGGTCAGAGCTATGGCTACACCTTC.

This rearrangement joins TRBV2 to TRBJ2-2, with TRBD1 identical over 7 bases. This CDR3 region has 17 residues. Trimming removed 6 bases from V and 1 base from J; junction bases left unmatched: 11. Germline lookup yields CDR1 SNHLY and CDR2 FYNNEI. CDR3 coding DNA: TGTGCCAGCAGGACCGGACAGGCTAACTTGAACACCGGGGAGCTGTTTTTT. This gives the protein CASRTGQANLNTGELFF.

The gene calls are TRBV7-9 and TRBJ2-7; the match to TRBD1 covers 7 bases. CDR1 SEHNR and CDR2 FQNEAQ come from the germline V gene (reference sequence). The ends lost 2 bases at V and 12 bases at J; junction bases unmatched: 10. The length of the CDR3 is 13 residues. The CDR3 reads CASSLFRDRVLYF. Written as DNA, the CDR3 is TGTGCCAGCAGCTTATTCAGAGACAGGGTTTTGTACTTC.

The V call is TRBV14, the J call TRBJ2-1; D call uncertain. Germline V gene data show CDR1 as SGHDN and CDR2 as FVKESK. There are 13 residues in the CDR3. The V end lost 2 bases, the J end lost 7 bases, and 9 bases lay between the germline ends. The chain's CDR3 is CASSQLNRNEQFF. The CDR3 region has the DNA TGTGCCAGCAGCCAATTAAACCGGAATGAGCAGTTCTTC.

This chain uses TRBV5-1 with TRBJ1-2; TRBD1 agrees at 7 bases. The junction had 6 bases not matched to a gene; V was cut back by 3 bases and J by 4 bases. Germline V CDR1 and CDR2: SGHRS, YFSETQ. The CDR3 spans 14 residues. The CDR3: CASSWTGQSYGYTF. As DNA, the CDR3 is TGCGCCAGCAGCTGGACGGGACAGTCCTATGGCTACACCTTC.

The V and J genes are TRBV29-1 and TRBJ1-1, with a possible D match to TRBD1 (6 bases). Germline CDR1 SQVTM, CDR2 ANQGSEA. The V end lost 6 bases, the J end lost 1 base, and 12 bases lay between the germline ends. This CDR3 is 13 amino acids long. The DNA of the CDR3 is TGCAGCGTGATGGGGGGGGCGAACACTGAAGCTTTCTTT. This codes for CSVMGGANTEAFF.

The chain couples TRBV7-9 to TRBJ2-1, with D possibly being TRBD1 (5 bases). V lost 5 bases and J lost 6, with 17 bases in between. The germline gives CDR1 SEHNR, CDR2 FQNEAQ (reference sequence). The CDR3 is made up of 15 amino acids. Here the CDR3 reads CASSAVLFGANEQFF. The CDR3 DNA follows: TGTGCCAGCAGCGCGGTCTTGTTTGGGGCCAATGAGCAGTTCTTC.

This chain uses TRBV9 with TRBJ1-5; D may be TRBD1 (6 bases). The CDR3 has 15 residues. CDR1 is SGDLS and CDR2 is YYNGEE in the germline V gene. Trimming took 0 bases from V and 4 from J, leaving 11 bases between them. The chain's CDR3 is CASSVGTARNQPQHF. In DNA form, the CDR3 reads TGTGCCAGCAGCGTAGGGACAGCCCGGAATCAGCCCCAGCATTTT.

The chain joins TRBV5-1 to TRBJ1-1; TRBD1 might be the D (5 bases). The CDR3 spans 18 residues. The ends were cut back, 0 bases at V and 0 bases at J, with 18 bases in the middle. The germline V gene has CDR1 SGHRS and CDR2 YFSETQ. CDR3 in amino acids: CASSLDLAGSIMNTEAFF. CDR3 in DNA: TGCGCCAGCAGCTTGGATTTGGCAGGGTCTATCATGAACACTGAAGCTTTCTTT.

The V call is TRBV29-1, the J call TRBJ2-7; D ambiguous. The CDR3 is made up of 10 amino acids. Trimming pared 5 bases from V and 3 bases from J, leaving 5 bases between. Germline-derived CDR1 and CDR2 are SQVTM and ANQGSEA. CDR3 in amino acids: CSVFVYEQYF. The CDR3 DNA reads as TGCAGCGTTTTCGTCTACGAGCAGTACTTC.

This chain connects TRBV6-1 to TRBJ2-2; D call uncertain. Trimming pared 6 bases from V and 7 bases from J, leaving 12 bases between. This CDR3 contains 13 residues. CDR1 is MNHNS and CDR2 is SASEGT in the germline V gene. CDR3 nucleotide sequence: TGTGCCAGCAGGCGACTCGGCGGCGGGGAGCTGTTTTTT. Translating it yields CASRRLGGGELFF.

Regarding this clone: Other DNA sequences from this sample encode an identical CDR3 as well. The V and J genes are TRBV18 and TRBJ2-7, with 9 positions matching TRBD1. Trimming cost V 3 bases and J 1 base; bases outside gene matches: 4. The CDR3 length is 15 residues. CDR1 is KGHSH, CDR2 LQKENI, per germline. Here the CDR3 DNA reads TGTGCCAGCTCACCGGACAGGGGACGTTCCTACGAGCAGTACTTC. It yields the protein CASSPDRGRSYEQYF. The full variable domain, in which reference TRBV18 and TRBJ2-7 provide the parts outside the CDR3, is NAGVMQNPRHLVRRRGQEARLRCSPMKGHSHVYWYRQLPEEGLKFMVYLQKENIIDESGMPKERFSAEFPKEGPSILRIQQVVRGDSAAYFCASSPDRGRSYEQYFGPGTRLTVT.